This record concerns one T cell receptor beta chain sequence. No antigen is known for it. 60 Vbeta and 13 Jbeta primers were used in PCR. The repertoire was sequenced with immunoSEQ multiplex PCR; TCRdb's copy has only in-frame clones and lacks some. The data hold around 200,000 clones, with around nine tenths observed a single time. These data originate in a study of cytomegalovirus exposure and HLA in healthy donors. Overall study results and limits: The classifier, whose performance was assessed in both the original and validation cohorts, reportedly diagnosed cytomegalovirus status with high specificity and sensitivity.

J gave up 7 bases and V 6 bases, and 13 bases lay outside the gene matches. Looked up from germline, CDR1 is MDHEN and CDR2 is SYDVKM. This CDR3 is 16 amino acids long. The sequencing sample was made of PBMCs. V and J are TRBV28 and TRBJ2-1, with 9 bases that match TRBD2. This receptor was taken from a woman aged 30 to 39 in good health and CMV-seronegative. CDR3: CASSQGGAGGANEQFF. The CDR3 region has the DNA TGTGCCAGCAGCCAGGGGGGAGCGGGAGGTGCGAATGAGCAGTTCTTC.